These 26 T cell receptor beta chains were all obtained from the same sample, sequenced in a study of OX40 agonist ivuxolimab in advanced cancers. TCRdb's copy holds only in-frame clones and misses some; the assay was immunoSEQ multiplex PCR. The sample contains tens of thousands of clones, under 90% of which appear only once. Specimen: CD4+ or CD8+ T cells sorted from blood, collected in a trial of the OX40 agonist ivuxolimab. The source of these receptors is an adult with an advanced solid tumor such as melanoma, head and neck, liver or kidney cancer.

This chain links TRBV5-4 with TRBJ2-5, with 8 bases aligning to TRBD2. Trimming removed 2 bases from V and 2 bases from J; junction bases left unmatched: 5. CDR1 and CDR2 (germline): SGHNT, YYREEE (reference sequence). This CDR3 spans 15 amino acids. DNA of the CDR3: TGTGCCAGCAGCTTAAGCGGGGGCCTTCAAGAGACCCAGTACTTC. Protein: CASSLSGGLQETQYF.

The gene calls are TRBV19 and TRBJ2-2; D remains unclear. The CDR3 is 14 amino acids. CDR1 is LNHDA, CDR2 SQIVND, per germline (reference sequence). Trimming removed 2 bases at V and 4 bases at J, with 8 bases between. CDR3 nucleotide sequence: TGTGCCAGTAGTATACGGCGGAGCACCGGGGAGCTGTTTTTT. This sequence encodes CASSIRRSTGELFF.

This clone was seen once. The V call is TRBV5-1, the J call TRBJ2-2; D is possibly TRBD1 or TRBD2 (5 bases each). Trimming shortened V by 1 base and J by 0 bases, and 10 bases separated the two germline ends. The V gene's germline CDR1 is SGHRS and CDR2 YFSETQ. This CDR3 comprises 16 residues. The CDR3 sequence: CASSLRGVANTGELFF. The DNA for the CDR3 is TGCGCCAGCAGCTTGAGAGGGGTTGCGAACACCGGGGAGCTGTTTTTT.

This clone was seen only once. This sequence joins TRBV18 and TRBJ2-3; 7 bases match TRBD2. Germline V lookup: CDR1 KGHSH, CDR2 LQKENI. V shed 3 bases, J shed 2 bases, and the junction held 2 bases outside the gene matches. The CDR3 runs 14 residues. For the CDR3, the DNA is TGTGCCAGCTCACCCGGGACTAACACAGATACGCAGTATTTT. It encodes CASSPGTNTDTQYF.

The genes are TRBV5-1 and TRBJ2-7, with 9 bases aligning to TRBD1. The J segment lost 5 bases and the V segment lost 7 bases, leaving 7 bases of the junction unmatched. The CDR3 is 13 amino acids. Per germline, CDR1 SGHRS and CDR2 YFSETQ. The CDR3 DNA sequence: TGCGCCAGCGGGGGACAGGGTGTAAACGAGCAGTACTTC. It translates to CASGGQGVNEQYF.

The CDR3 nucleotides are TGTGCCAGCAGCTTAGAGGGGAATAGCAATCAGCCCCAGCATTTT. Its translation is CASSLEGNSNQPQHF. The rearrangement joins TRBV7-3 to TRBJ1-5; D is perhaps TRBD1 (5 bases). Germline V gene data show CDR1 as SGHTA and CDR2 as FQGTGA. The CDR3 contains 15 residues. V was cut by 2 bases and J by 0 bases, with 8 bases left in between.

This chain uses TRBV10-3 with TRBJ2-1; 7 bases fit TRBD2. The CDR3 length is 16 residues. The germline V gene encodes CDR1 ENHRY and CDR2 SYGVKD. Trimming at V came to 6 bases and at J to 2 bases, leaving 10 bases not matched to a gene. The CDR3 region has the DNA TGTGCCATCAGCGTTCAAGGGACTATGACCTACAATGAGCAGTTCTTC. Translating it yields CAISVQGTMTYNEQFF.

This chain links TRBV5-1 with TRBJ2-5; D is perhaps TRBD2 (6 bases). V lost 4 bases, J lost 5 bases, and 15 bases lay in between. Germline CDR1 SGHRS, CDR2 YFSETQ. This CDR3 is built from 14 residues. The CDR3 DNA reads as TGCGCCAGCAGCCCCGTGGGGGGAGCGGAGACCCAGTACTTC. Its translation: CASSPVGGAETQYF.

V gene TRBV28 combines with J gene TRBJ2-5; tentatively, D is TRBD1 or TRBD2 (6 bases each). CDR3 length: 14 residues. V was trimmed by 3 bases and J by 4 bases, leaving 12 bases between them. Germline assignment: CDR1 MDHEN and CDR2 SYDVKM. CDR3 in amino acids: CASSFPGGAETQYF. The CDR3 coding sequence is TGTGCCAGCAGTTTCCCCGGGGGCGCAGAGACCCAGTACTTC.

This clone was seen only once. This chain uses TRBV6-1 with TRBJ2-7; the D gene is possibly TRBD2 (5 bases). The germline gives CDR1 MNHNS, CDR2 SASEGT. CDR3 size: 15 residues. V gave up 0 bases and J gave up 3 bases, with 12 bases separating them. The CDR3, as DNA: TGTGCCAGCAGTGAAGCGAGGGTAACTGGCTACGAGCAGTACTTC. Amino acids: CASSEARVTGYEQYF.

As for this clone: Its ends do not fully match the called genes, so a read error is possible. The rearrangement links TRBV19 to TRBJ1-2; TRBD1 matches 7 bases. The CDR3 sequence is 13 residues long. Looked up from germline, CDR1 is LNHDA and CDR2 is SQIVND (reference sequence). The CDR3 sequence is CASRIDRVGGYTF. In DNA form, the CDR3 reads TGTGCCAGTAGGATAGACAGGGTCGGTGGCTACACCTTC.

The chain uses TRBV6-6 and TRBJ1-5; possible D gene TRBD1, 5 bases. The CDR3 is 14 residues long. Germline values: CDR1 MNHNY, CDR2 SVGAGI (reference sequence). V was shortened by 4 bases and J by 4 bases, with 11 bases between the two germline ends. CDR3 nucleotide sequence: TGTGCCAGCAGTTTCCAGGGAGGGAATCAGCCCCAGCATTTT. It translates to CASSFQGGNQPQHF.

This chain links TRBV13 with TRBJ1-2; D not certain. The CDR3 contains 15 residues. V lost 0 bases and J 3 bases, leaving 11 bases between the germline ends. Germline V gene lookup returns CDR1 PRHDT and CDR2 FYEKMQ (reference sequence). The CDR3 coding sequence is TGTGCCAGCAGCTTAGGCGGGAACAGCTACTATGGCTACACCTTC. Its translation is CASSLGGNSYYGYTF.

The chain recombines TRBV6-6 with TRBJ2-2; D not resolved. This CDR3 region has 12 residues. Trimming left V 8 bases short and J 6 bases short, with 10 bases between. CDR1 and CDR2 (germline): MNHNY, SVGAGI (reference sequence). Here the CDR3 reads CASENDAGELFF. CDR3 DNA sequence: TGTGCCAGCGAAAATGATGCCGGGGAGCTGTTTTTT.

The rearrangement uses TRBV15 and TRBJ2-3, with a possible D match to TRBD2 (7 bases). CDR1 LNHNV and CDR2 YYDKDF come from the germline V gene (reference sequence). CDR3 length: 15 amino acids. Trimming stripped 5 bases from V and 4 bases from J, with 16 bases between. DNA of the CDR3: TGTGCCACCAGCCTCGCCCAGGGGAGGGCAGATACGCAGTATTTT. Protein product: CATSLAQGRADTQYF.

This chain links TRBV11-3 with TRBJ2-3, with 7 bases identical to TRBD2. This CDR3 has 14 residues. V gave up 5 bases and J gave up 2 bases; unmatched junction bases: 4. Germline V gene data show CDR1 as SGHNT and CDR2 as YENEEA. The CDR3 nucleotides read TGTGCCAGCAGCCCGCGGGGGACCACAGATACGCAGTATTTT. Its translation is CASSPRGTTDTQYF.

The rearrangement links TRBV19 to TRBJ1-1; the D is unclear. CDR3 length: 13 residues. Germline V lookup: CDR1 LNHDA, CDR2 SQIVND (reference sequence). V lost 8 bases and J 6 bases, leaving 16 bases between the germline ends. CDR3 amino acids: CASRPAGGAEAFF. Here the CDR3 DNA reads TGTGCCAGTCGCCCCGCAGGTGGGGCTGAAGCTTTCTTT. Based on the CDR3 plus reference TRBV19 and TRBJ1-1, the full variable domain is DGGITQSPKYLFRKEGQNVTLSCEQNLNHDAMYWYRQDPGQGLRLIYYSQIVNDFQKGDIAEGYSVSREKKESFPLTVTSAQKNPTAFYLCASRPAGGAEAFFGQGTRLTVV.

The rearrangement joins TRBV5-8 to TRBJ1-2; a possible D gene is TRBD1 (6 bases). Germline V lookup: CDR1 SGHTS, CDR2 YDEGEE. With 4 bases removed from V and 4 bases from J, the gap between germline ends came to 14 bases. The CDR3 sequence is 14 residues long. CDR3 sequence (DNA): TGTGCCAGCAGCCCCAGGGGAGGGGGCTATGGCTACACCTTC. Amino acid sequence: CASSPRGGGYGYTF. Together with reference TRBV5-8 and TRBJ1-2, the CDR3 gives the full variable domain: EAGVTQSPTHLIKTRGQQATLRCSPISGHTSVYWYQQALGLGLQFLLWYDEGEERNRGNFPPRFSGRQFPNYSSELNVNALELEDSALYLCASSPRGGGYGYTFGSGTRLTVV.

The J gene is TRBJ2-1, the V gene TRBV5-1, with 14 positions matching TRBD2. The trim removed 5 bases at V and 0 bases at J, leaving 4 bases unmatched. Germline V gene lookup returns CDR1 SGHRS and CDR2 YFSETQ. The CDR3 extends over 17 amino acids. CDR3: CASRPGTSGSSYNEQFF. The CDR3 region has the DNA TGCGCCAGCAGACCTGGGACTAGCGGGAGCTCCTACAATGAGCAGTTCTTC.

A few counts support this clone. The V and J genes are TRBV4-1 and TRBJ2-3; 8 nucleotides align to TRBD1. This CDR3 region has 16 residues. J was trimmed by 3 bases and V by 2 bases; bases with no gene match: 7. Germline V gives CDR1 MGHRA, CDR2 YSYEKL. The CDR3 loop reads CASSQSGQGWTDTQYF. In DNA form, the CDR3 reads TGCGCCAGCAGCCAATCCGGACAGGGTTGGACAGATACGCAGTATTTT.

As for this clone: One end of the junction fails to match germline, which may point to a read error. Different DNA sequences within this sample yield the same CDR3. The chain is built from TRBV29-1 and TRBJ2-1; weak D call: TRBD2 (5 bases). The germline V gene has CDR1 SQVTM and CDR2 ANQGSEA. CDR3 size: 13 residues. The CDR3 DNA reads as TGTAGCGTTGAGGATGGAACACACAATGAGCAGTTCTTC. This gives the protein CSVEDGTHNEQFF.

A few counts support this clone. This rearrangement joins TRBV5-1 to TRBJ2-1, with TRBD2 identical over 11 bases. Germline V gene data show CDR1 as SGHRS and CDR2 as YFSETQ. The CDR3 extends over 16 amino acids. Trimming at V came to 3 bases and at J to 6 bases, leaving 8 bases not matched to a gene. Here the CDR3 reads CASSSELAGVGNEQFF. The CDR3, as DNA: TGCGCCAGCAGCTCGGAACTAGCGGGAGTCGGCAATGAGCAGTTCTTC.

The chain is built from TRBV5-4 and TRBJ2-3; TRBD2 agrees at 8 bases. CDR3 length equals 16 residues. Looked up from germline, CDR1 is SGHNT and CDR2 is YYREEE (reference sequence). V lost 2 bases and J lost 1; bases outside the gene matches: 6. The CDR3 nucleotides are TGTGCCAGCAGCTTAAGCGGGGGCTCTGGCACAGATACGCAGTATTTT. Its protein product is CASSLSGGSGTDTQYF.

The chain combines TRBV10-1 with TRBJ2-5, with TRBD1 matching over 9 bases. Germline values: CDR1 WNHNN, CDR2 SYGVQD (reference sequence). The CDR3 runs to 17 residues. The V gene end was trimmed by 4 bases and the J gene end by 2 bases; junction bases not matched to a gene: 11. The DNA for the CDR3 is TGCGCCAGCAGTGCTGGTTCCCCTGGGACAGGGCAAGAGACCCAGTACTTC. It is translated as CASSAGSPGTGQETQYF.

The J gene is TRBJ2-3, the V gene TRBV7-9, with 9 nucleotides matching TRBD1. This CDR3 is built from 16 residues. The trim removed 6 bases at V and 1 base at J, leaving 8 bases unmatched. Germline lookup yields CDR1 SEHNR and CDR2 FQNEAQ (reference sequence). The CDR3 protein is CASRPPGQGGTDTQYF. Here the CDR3 DNA reads TGTGCCAGCAGACCACCGGGACAGGGAGGCACAGATACGCAGTATTTT. Full variable domain (remainder filled in from reference TRBV7-9 and TRBJ2-3): DTGVSQNPRHKITKRGQNVTFRCDPISEHNRLYWYRQTLGQGPEFLTYFQNEAQLEKSRLLSDRFSAERPKGSFSTLEIQRTEQGDSAMYLCASRPPGQGGTDTQYFGPGTRLTVL.

The rearrangement links TRBV15 to TRBJ2-5; D remains ambiguous. The germline CDR1 and CDR2 sequences are LNHNV and YYDKDF (reference sequence). Trimming took 5 bases from V and 5 from J, leaving 9 bases between them. The CDR3 totals 12 residues. The CDR3 loop is CATSPPHETQYF. The DNA for the CDR3 is TGTGCCACCAGCCCCCCCCATGAGACCCAGTACTTC.